Described below is a single T cell receptor (beta chain) sequence and its context. The germline gives CDR1 SGHRS, CDR2 YFSETQ. J gave up 4 bases and V 4 bases, and 4 bases lay outside the gene matches. The CDR3 consists of 15 residues. In the original workflow: Estimation of nucleated cell counts relied on the amplification of reference gene primers. TCRdb's copy holds only in-frame clones and misses some; the assay was immunoSEQ multiplex PCR. V, J and clone size were drawn from that table, and D and trimming were deduced from the DNA. This sample has some 30,000 clones; around 90% occur once, and the top ten carry roughly 13%. This entry belongs to a study of blood T cell repertoires in COVID-19. Study summary: The cDNA or gDNA used as material had been derived from T cells, B-cell-depleted T cells, or PBMCs.

Sequences were obtained from peripheral blood. The rearrangement uses TRBV5-1 and TRBJ2-1; 11 bases line up with TRBD2. The clonotype comes from a man in his 70s with active COVID-19. In DNA form, the CDR3 reads TGCGCCAGCAGCCGAACTAGCGGGAGTTACAATGAGCAGTTCTTC. This sequence encodes CASSRTSGSYNEQFF. Looking up the rest from reference TRBV5-1 and TRBJ2-1 gives the full variable domain: KAGVTQTPRYLIKTRGQQVTLSCSPISGHRSVSWYQQTPGQGLQFLFEYFSETQRNKGNFPGRFSGRQFSNSRSEMNVSTLELGDSALYLCASSRTSGSYNEQFFGPGTRLTVL.